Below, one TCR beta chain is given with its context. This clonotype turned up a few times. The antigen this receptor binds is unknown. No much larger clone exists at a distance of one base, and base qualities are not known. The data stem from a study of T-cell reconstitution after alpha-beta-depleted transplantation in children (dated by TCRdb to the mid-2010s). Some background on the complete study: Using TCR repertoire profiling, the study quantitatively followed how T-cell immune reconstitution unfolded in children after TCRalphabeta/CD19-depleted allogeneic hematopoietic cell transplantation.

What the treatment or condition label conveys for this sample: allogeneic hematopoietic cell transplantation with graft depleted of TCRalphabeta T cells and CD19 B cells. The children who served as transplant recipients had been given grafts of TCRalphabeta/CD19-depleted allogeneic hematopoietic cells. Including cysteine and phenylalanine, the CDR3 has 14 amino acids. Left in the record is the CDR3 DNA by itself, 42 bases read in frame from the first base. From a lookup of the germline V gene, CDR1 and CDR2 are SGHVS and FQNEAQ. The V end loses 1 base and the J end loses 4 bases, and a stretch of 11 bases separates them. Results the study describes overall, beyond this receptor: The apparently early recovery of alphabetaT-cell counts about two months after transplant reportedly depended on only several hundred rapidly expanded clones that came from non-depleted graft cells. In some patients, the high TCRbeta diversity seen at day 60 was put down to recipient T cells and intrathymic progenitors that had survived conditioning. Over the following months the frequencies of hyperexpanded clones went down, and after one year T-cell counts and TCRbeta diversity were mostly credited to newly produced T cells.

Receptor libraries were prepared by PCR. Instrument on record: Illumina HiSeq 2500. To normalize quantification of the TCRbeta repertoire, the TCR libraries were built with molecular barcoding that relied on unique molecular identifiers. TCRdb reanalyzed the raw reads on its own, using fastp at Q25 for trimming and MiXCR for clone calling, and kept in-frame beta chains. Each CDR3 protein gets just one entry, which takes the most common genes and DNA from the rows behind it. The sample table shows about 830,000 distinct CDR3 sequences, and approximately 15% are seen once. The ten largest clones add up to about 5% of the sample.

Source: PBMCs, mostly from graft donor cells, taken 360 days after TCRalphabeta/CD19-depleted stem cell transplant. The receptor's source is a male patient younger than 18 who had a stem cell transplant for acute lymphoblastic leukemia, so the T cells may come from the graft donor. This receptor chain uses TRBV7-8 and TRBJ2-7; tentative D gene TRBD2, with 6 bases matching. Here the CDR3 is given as CASSLGFGGYEQYF. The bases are TGTGCCAGCAGCTTAGGGTTTGGAGGGTACGAGCAGTACTTC.